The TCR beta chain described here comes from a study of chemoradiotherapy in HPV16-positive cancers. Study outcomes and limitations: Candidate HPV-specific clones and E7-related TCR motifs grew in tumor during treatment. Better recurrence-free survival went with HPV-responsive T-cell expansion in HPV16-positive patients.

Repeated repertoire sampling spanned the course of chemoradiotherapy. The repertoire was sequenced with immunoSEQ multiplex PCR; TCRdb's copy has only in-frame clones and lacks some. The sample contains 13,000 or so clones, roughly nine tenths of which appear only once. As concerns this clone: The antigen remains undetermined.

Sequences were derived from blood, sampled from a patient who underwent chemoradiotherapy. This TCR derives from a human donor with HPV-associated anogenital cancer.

CDR3 protein: CASSGGVGGPYNEQFF. As DNA, the CDR3 is TGCGCCAGCAGCGGAGGCGTCGGGGGACCCTACAATGAGCAGTTCTTC. The chain has TRBV5-1 and TRBJ2-1, with D maybe TRBD2 (6 bases). Trimming stripped 4 bases from V and 2 bases from J, with 16 bases between. Germline V lookup: CDR1 SGHRS, CDR2 YFSETQ. The CDR3 sequence is 16 residues long.